These 10 T cell receptor beta chains came from one sample sequenced in a study of T cell responses to AZD1222 COVID-19 vaccine. Produced via immunoSEQ multiplex PCR; TCRdb's table is partial and in-frame only. The profile shows approximately 130,000 clones, roughly 93% of them singletons. This sample comprised peripheral blood, obtained on day 0 of AZD1222 vaccination. The source is an adult in good health.

This rearrangement joins TRBV27 to TRBJ2-1; D uncertain. This CDR3 has 12 residues. Per the germline V gene, CDR1 is MNHEY and CDR2 is SMNVEV (reference sequence). V dropped 4 bases and J dropped 2 bases, with 3 bases sitting between them. DNA for the CDR3: TGTGCCAGCAGTTCCCCCTACAATGAGCAGTTCTTC. Encoded protein: CASSSPYNEQFF.

The genes are TRBV11-2 and TRBJ2-7; a weak D match, TRBD2 (5 bases). Looked up from germline, CDR1 is SGHAT and CDR2 is FQNNGV. The CDR3 covers 16 residues. V was clipped by 5 bases and J by 0 bases, with 17 bases between them. The CDR3 loop is CASSTRGTRGSYEQYF. The CDR3 coding sequence is TGTGCCAGCAGCACCCGCGGTACCCGGGGCTCCTACGAGCAGTACTTC.

This clone has just a few counts. In the same sample, other DNA sequences code for this CDR3. CDR3 sequence reads: CASSYSSSYNEQFF. The DNA for the CDR3 is TGTGCCAGCAGTTACTCTTCAAGTTACAATGAGCAGTTCTTC. The chain combines TRBV6-5 with TRBJ2-1, with D hard to call. CDR1 MNHEY and CDR2 SVGAGI come from the germline V gene. V was trimmed by 0 bases and J by 4 bases, leaving 7 bases between them. This CDR3 region has 14 residues.

This chain connects TRBV7-3 to TRBJ1-2; D remains ambiguous. The CDR3 has 13 amino acids. Deletions cut 5 bases from V and 6 bases from J, with 13 bases between. Germline values: CDR1 SGHTA, CDR2 FQGTGA. This CDR3 is CASSLLPEDGYTF. The CDR3, as DNA: TGTGCCAGCAGCCTACTGCCAGAGGATGGCTACACCTTC.

V gene TRBV11-3 combines with J gene TRBJ2-5, with 8 nucleotides matching TRBD2. After removal of 1 base from V and 3 bases from J, the junction contained 4 bases not matched to a gene. There are 15 residues in the CDR3. Germline V lookup: CDR1 SGHNT, CDR2 YENEEA. CDR3 in amino acids: CASSLVGSGEETQYF. CDR3 nucleotides: TGTGCCAGCAGCTTAGTGGGTAGCGGGGAAGAGACCCAGTACTTC.

The chain carries TRBV19 and TRBJ1-2, with TRBD1 as a possible D gene (6 bases). Germline V CDR1 and CDR2: LNHDA, SQIVND (reference sequence). The CDR3 totals 13 residues. The V gene lost 7 bases and the J gene lost 5 bases, with 14 bases spanning the gap. The CDR3 loop is CASKAGGRYGYTF. CDR3 bases: TGTGCCAGTAAGGCCGGGGGGCGATATGGCTACACCTTC. Full variable domain (remainder filled in from reference TRBV19 and TRBJ1-2): DGGITQSPKYLFRKEGQNVTLSCEQNLNHDAMYWYRQDPGQGLRLIYYSQIVNDFQKGDIAEGYSVSREKKESFPLTVTSAQKNPTAFYLCASKAGGRYGYTFGSGTRLTVV.

The chain couples TRBV29-1 to TRBJ1-4; D not resolved. CDR3 length: 12 residues. With 7 bases removed from V and 0 bases from J, the gap between germline ends came to 6 bases. Germline V gene sequence: CDR1 SQVTM, CDR2 ANQGSEA. CDR3 protein: CSARSTNEKLFF. The CDR3 coding sequence is TGCAGCGCCAGGTCAACTAATGAAAAACTGTTTTTT.

The CDR3 is CAASGTENEKLFF. The CDR3 nucleotides are TGTGCCGCATCCGGGACAGAAAATGAAAAACTGTTTTTT. The chain carries TRBV19 and TRBJ1-4, with 7 nucleotides matching TRBD1. CDR3 length: 13 amino acids. CDR1 and CDR2 (germline): LNHDA, SQIVND (reference sequence). The V gene end was trimmed by 11 bases and the J gene end by 5 bases; junction bases not matched to a gene: 8.

The chain recombines TRBV10-1 with TRBJ1-1, with 7 positions matching TRBD1. Trimming removed 5 bases from V and 4 bases from J; junction bases left unmatched: 4. Germline CDR1 reads WNHNN; CDR2 reads SYGVQD (reference sequence). This CDR3 is built from 13 residues. DNA for the CDR3: TGCGCCAGCAGTCTTGACAGGGCCACTGAAGCTTTCTTT. Translating it yields CASSLDRATEAFF.

This clone was observed once. The DNA for the CDR3 is TGTGCCAGCAGCGAGGGACTAGCGGAGAACACCGGGGAGCTGTTTTTT. This sequence encodes CASSEGLAENTGELFF. The gene calls are TRBV9 and TRBJ2-2; 11 nucleotides agree with TRBD2. The CDR3 extends over 16 amino acids. V dropped 3 bases and J dropped 1; count of bases not matched to a gene: 2. Looked up from germline, CDR1 is SGDLS and CDR2 is YYNGEE.